Listed below are T cell receptor beta chains from one sample, sequenced in a study of breast tumors, draining lymph nodes, adjacent tissues. TCRdb re-called the multiplex PCR reads with MiXCR, one entry per CDR3 protein. The sample contains 80,000 to 130,000 distinct CDR3 sequences, 21% of which appear only once. The sequenced material came from axillary lymph node tissue. These receptor sequences come from a female donor with breast cancer. Some clones in this sample may be carry-over from other donors' samples. Each CDR3 is given with its conserved first and last residue. Fields, in order: D gene, clone size, V gene, J gene, CDR3 DNA, CDR3 protein. A D gene is named only where the DNA matches it firmly. Only part of the rows carry a size: once, few, many, or a class if the clone is expanded.

>TRBD1|many|TRBV5-1|TRBJ2-7
TGCGCCAGCAGCTTGACAGGGGGAACCTACGAGCAGTACTTC
CASSLTGGTYEQYF
>TRBD2|many|TRBV5-1|TRBJ2-3
TGCGCCAGCAGCGGGACTAGCGGCACAGATACGCAGTATTTT
CASSGTSGTDTQYF
>-|many|TRBV25-1|TRBJ2-7
TGTGCCATGTACGAGCAGTACTTC
CAMYEQYF
>-|-|TRBV16|TRBJ1-2
TGTGCCAGCAGCAACCAAGTAGGCGGGTTCTTTTGGTATGGCTACACCTTC
CASSNQVGGFFWYGYTF
>-|-|TRBV28|TRBJ1-2
TGTGCCAGCAGTTTTGGCGGGTCGGTGGGGCTAACTTCCAACTATGGCTACACCTTC
CASSFGGSVGLTSNYGYTF
>-|few|TRBV9|TRBJ2-3
TGTGCCAGCAGCGGTAATTTGGTTACGCAGTATTTT
CASSGNLVTQYF
>-|many|TRBV7-9|TRBJ2-5
TGTGCCAGCAGTTTCCCGGGGACCTGGGAGACCCAGTACTTC
CASSFPGTWETQYF
>-|-|TRBV6-6|TRBJ2-3
TGTGCCGGCCACTACGGGGTGCGGGCCCAGGCTAGCACAGATACGCAGTATTTT
CAGHYGVRAQASTDTQYF
>-|few|TRBV6-1|TRBJ1-4
TGTGCCAGCAGCGAAACCGCAACTAATGAAAAACTGTTTTTT
CASSETATNEKLFF
>TRBD2|many|TRBV10-3|TRBJ2-7
TGTGCCATCAGCACTGCGGGGGGAGAGCAGTACTTC
CAISTAGGEQYF
>-|many|TRBV7-9|TRBJ1-2
TGTGCCAGCATCTTCTCTGGAGGTGGGATGACCTATGGCTACACCTTC
CASIFSGGGMTYGYTF
>TRBD2|many|TRBV12-3/TRBV12-4|TRBJ2-7
TGTGCCAGCAGGGGCTTAGCGGGAGCTTCCTACGAGCAGTACTTC
CASRGLAGASYEQYF
>-|many|TRBV5-5|TRBJ2-7
TGTGCCAGCAGCTTGGCCTCCGTGGCCGCGAGGGAGCAGTACTTC
CASSLASVAAREQYF
>-|many|TRBV11-2|TRBJ2-1
TGTGCCAGCACTCAGGGGCTAGCGGTAGGGTCTGAGCAGTTCTTC
CASTQGLAVGSEQFF
>-|many|TRBV4-1|TRBJ2-5
TGCGCCAGCAGCCAAGTGTCGCTACAAGAGACCCAGTACTTC
CASSQVSLQETQYF
>-|many|TRBV4-1|TRBJ1-6
TGCGCCAGCAGCCAAGACAGGGCACCCCTCCACTTT
CASSQDRAPLHF
>-|many|TRBV4-2|TRBJ2-5
TGTGCCAGCAGCCAACCCACGCTAGGGAGAGGGGAGACCCAGTACTTC
CASSQPTLGRGETQYF
>-|many|TRBV5-1|TRBJ2-1
TGCGCCAGCAGCTTGGCCCTTTTCGATGAGCAGTTCTTC
CASSLALFDEQFF
>TRBD1|many|TRBV19|TRBJ2-2
TGTGCCAGTAGTATAGGAGGGGGCGTCTGGAACGGGGAGCTGTTTTTT
CASSIGGGVWNGELFF
>-|-|TRBV3-1|TRBJ1-4
TGTGCCAGCAGCCCCTCAATGGGAGCCCCGGTGTTTTTT
CASSPSMGAPVFF
>-|many|TRBV9|TRBJ2-3
TGTGCCAGCAGCGTAGGGCCCACAGATACGCAGTATTTT
CASSVGPTDTQYF
>-|few|TRBV6-5|TRBJ2-6
TGTGCCAGCAAAAGTGAGGGTTCTGGGGCCAACGTCCTGACTTTC
CASKSEGSGANVLTF
>-|many|TRBV9|TRBJ2-7
TGTGCCAGCACTCGACCCTACGAGCAGTACTTC
CASTRPYEQYF
>-|many|TRBV19|TRBJ1-5
TGTGCCAGTAGTCTACTCCCCACAGGGTATCAGCCCCAGCATTTT
CASSLLPTGYQPQHF
>TRBD2|few|TRBV5-4|TRBJ2-3
TGTGCCAGCATCGAGCGGGAGAGGTTCACAGATACGCAGTATTTT
CASIERERFTDTQYF
>-|many|TRBV4-1|TRBJ1-2
TGCGCCAGCAGCCAAGAGAACCGGCAGGCTGGCTATGGCTACACCTTC
CASSQENRQAGYGYTF
>-|-|TRBV27|TRBJ2-1
TGTGCCAGCAGTCCCGGACTAACTAACAATGAGCAGTTCTTC
CASSPGLTNNEQFF
>-|few|TRBV2|TRBJ1-5
TGTGCCAGCAGGGGGGGGGGTACAGGTTCAGGGCCCCAGCATTTT
CASRGGGTGSGPQHF
>-|many|TRBV5-1|TRBJ2-7
TGCGCCAGCAGCTTGGCCAAGGCAGAAGAGCAGTACTTC
CASSLAKAEEQYF
>TRBD2|medium-sized|TRBV6-6|TRBJ2-7
TGTGCCACCTCTACTAGCGGGACCCCCTACGAGCAGTACTTC
CATSTSGTPYEQYF
>TRBD2|many|TRBV11-3|TRBJ2-1
TGTGCCAGCAGCTTAGTGGCGGGAGTCAATGAGCAGTTCTTC
CASSLVAGVNEQFF
>TRBD1|many|TRBV20-1|TRBJ1-4
TGCAGTGCTAGACCCCGGACAGGGAGGATTGAAAAACTGTTTTTT
CSARPRTGRIEKLFF
>-|many|TRBV6-1|TRBJ1-6
TGTGCCAGCAGTGTCACCGCCGGGCAGGGGCAATCACCCCTCCACTTT
CASSVTAGQGQSPLHF
>-|few|TRBV27|TRBJ1-4
TGTGCCAGCAGTCCCCGACAGAGGGTTGAAAAACTGTTTTTT
CASSPRQRVEKLFF
>TRBD2|many|TRBV15|TRBJ2-1
TGTGCCACCGCCGGGACTACCTCCTACAATGAGCAGTTCTTC
CATAGTTSYNEQFF
>-|many|TRBV29-1|TRBJ2-2
TGCAGCGTTGAATCAGCGGCGAGTGGCGGGGAGCTGTTTTTT
CSVESAASGGELFF
>TRBD1|many|TRBV5-6|TRBJ2-3
TGTGCCAGCAGCTTGACGGGACAGGGGGCTTTAGATACGCAGTATTTT
CASSLTGQGALDTQYF
>-|many|TRBV11-2|TRBJ2-5
TGTGCCAGCAGCTTGGCGGCAGGGAGAGAGACCCAGTACTTC
CASSLAAGRETQYF
>-|many|TRBV7-9|TRBJ1-3
TGTGCCAGCAGCTTAGTGCGGGGGTTGGCTGGAAACACCATATATTTT
CASSLVRGLAGNTIYF
>-|many|TRBV12-3/TRBV12-4|TRBJ1-5
TGTGCCAGCAGTCCGACTCAATGTGGTACAATCAGGCCCCAGCATTTT
CASSPTQCGTIRPQHF
>-|many|TRBV3-1|TRBJ1-5
TGTGCCAGCAGCCTCCCCAATCAGCCCCAGCATTTT
CASSLPNQPQHF
>-|few|TRBV19|TRBJ1-4
TGTGCCAGTACCACGAGAGACATAGCAACTAATGAAAAACTGTTTTTT
CASTTRDIATNEKLFF
>-|many|TRBV9|TRBJ2-1
TGTGCCAGCAGCTCCCACCTGGGGGCGGTCTCCTACAATGAGCAGTTCTTC
CASSSHLGAVSYNEQFF
>-|many|TRBV24-1|TRBJ2-1
TGTGCCACCAGTGTATCCGGGACCGTCGTGAATGAGCAGTTCTTC
CATSVSGTVVNEQFF
>TRBD1|many|TRBV7-9|TRBJ2-7
TGTGCCAGCAGCCCCAAAGGAGCAGGGGGAAGGACTTACGAGCAGTACTTC
CASSPKGAGGRTYEQYF
>-|many|TRBV15|TRBJ1-5
TGTGCCACCAGCCAGCAGGGGTTACGCAATCAGCCCCAGCATTTT
CATSQQGLRNQPQHF
>-|many|TRBV7-9|TRBJ2-7
TGTGCCAGCAGCTTAGAACAGTCCTACGAGCAGTACTTC
CASSLEQSYEQYF
>-|-|TRBV2|TRBJ1-1
TGTGCCAGCATTAAAACCGGGACACCGGATTTGAACACTGAAGCTTTCTTT
CASIKTGTPDLNTEAFF
>TRBD2|many|TRBV7-3|TRBJ2-1
TGTGCCAGCAGCTTAAACGCGGGGGGATATGAGCAGTTCTTC
CASSLNAGGYEQFF
>-|many|TRBV24-1|TRBJ2-1
TGTGCCACCAGTGACCCTCCGGACTACAATGAGCAGTTCTTC
CATSDPPDYNEQFF
>-|many|TRBV12-3/TRBV12-4|TRBJ1-5
TGTGCCAGCACCCAGGACCCGTGGCAGCCCCAGCATTTT
CASTQDPWQPQHF
>-|many|TRBV27|TRBJ1-4
TGTGCCAGCAGATCGACCTGGGGGGCTAATGAAAAACTGTTTTTT
CASRSTWGANEKLFF
>TRBD1|many|TRBV7-8|TRBJ1-2
TGTGCCAGCAGCGCCCGGACAGGGACTCAGGATGGCTACACCTTC
CASSARTGTQDGYTF
>TRBD2|many|TRBV5-1|TRBJ2-2
TGCGCCAGCAGGGGACTAGCGGGAGATAGAACCGGGGAGCTGTTTTTT
CASRGLAGDRTGELFF
>TRBD2|-|TRBV2|TRBJ2-1
TGTGCCAGCAGGGAGACTAGCGGGAGACTAGGCGAGCAGTTCTTC
CASRETSGRLGEQFF